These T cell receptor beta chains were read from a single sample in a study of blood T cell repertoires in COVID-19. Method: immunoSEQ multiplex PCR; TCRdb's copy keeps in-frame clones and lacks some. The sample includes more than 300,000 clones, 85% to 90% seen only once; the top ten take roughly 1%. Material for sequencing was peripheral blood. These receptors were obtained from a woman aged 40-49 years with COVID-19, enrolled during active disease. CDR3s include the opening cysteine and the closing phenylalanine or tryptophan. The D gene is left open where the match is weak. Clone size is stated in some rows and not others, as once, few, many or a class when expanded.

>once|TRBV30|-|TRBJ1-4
TGTGCCTGGTCCAAAGGACTGACTAATGAAAAACTGTTTTTT
CAWSKGLTNEKLFF
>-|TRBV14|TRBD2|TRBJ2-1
TGTGCCAGCAGCCCAGCGGGACTTAGGCAGTTCTTC
CASSPAGLRQFF
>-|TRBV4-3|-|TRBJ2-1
TGCGCCAGCAGCCAAGATCATGCAAGGGGTGTCATGCACAATGAGCAGTTCTTC
CASSQDHARGVMHNEQFF
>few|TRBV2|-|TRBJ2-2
TGTGCCAGCACCCTAAGGAACACCGGGGAGCTGTTTTTT
CASTLRNTGELFF
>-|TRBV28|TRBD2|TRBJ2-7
TGTGCCAGCAGTTTTATGGGCGGGACTAGCGGGACCCCCTACGAGCAGTACTTC
CASSFMGGTSGTPYEQYF
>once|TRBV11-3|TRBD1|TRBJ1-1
TGTGCCAGCAGCTTGGACAGGGGAGGAACTGAAGCTTTCTTT
CASSLDRGGTEAFF
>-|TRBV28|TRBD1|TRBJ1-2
TGTGCCAGCAGTTTATCCGGACAGGGGTCCCCCTTC
CASSLSGQGSPF
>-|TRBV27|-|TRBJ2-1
TGTGCCAGCAGTCCAGCCTTGACAGCAACGGTCAATGAGCAGTTCTTC
CASSPALTATVNEQFF
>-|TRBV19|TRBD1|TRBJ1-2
TGTGCCAGTACCAAAGACCCCCGGATGGGCCGACAGGGTTGGGAAGGCTACACCTTC
CASTKDPRMGRQGWEGYTF
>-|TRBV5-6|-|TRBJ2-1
TGTGCCAGCAGCCTGAGTATTGGTGAGCAGTTCTTC
CASSLSIGEQFF
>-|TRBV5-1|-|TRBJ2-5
TGCGCCAGCAGCTTGGCCCCCGGGGTAGAAGAGACCCAGTACTTC
CASSLAPGVEETQYF
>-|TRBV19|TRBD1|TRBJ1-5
TGTGCCAGTAGTTTCGGACAGGCGGGTCAGCCCCAGCATTTT
CASSFGQAGQPQHF
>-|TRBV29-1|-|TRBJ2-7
TGCAGCGTTGAAAAAGGGGGATACGAGCAGTACTTC
CSVEKGGYEQYF
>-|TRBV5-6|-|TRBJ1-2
TGTGCCAGCAGCTTGTTCAGGCTGGGTGGCTATGGCTACACCTTC
CASSLFRLGGYGYTF
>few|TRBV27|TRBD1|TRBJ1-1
TGTGCCAGCGGCCGGACAGGGGTCTTCACTGAAGCTTTCTTT
CASGRTGVFTEAFF
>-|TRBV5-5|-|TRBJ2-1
TGTGCCAGCAGCTTGGCGGGGGACCTACTCTATGAGCAGTTCTTC
CASSLAGDLLYEQFF
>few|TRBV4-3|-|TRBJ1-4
TGCGCCAGCAGCCCCGCGGGGGGATCGAATGAAAAACTGTTTTTT
CASSPAGGSNEKLFF
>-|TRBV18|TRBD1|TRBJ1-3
TGTGCCAGCTCACCTGACAGGGGGCGAGGAAACACCATATATTTT
CASSPDRGRGNTIYF
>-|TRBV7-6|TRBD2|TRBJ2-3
TGTGCCAGCAGCCCACGTCCGGCGGGAGTGACAGATACGCAGTATTTT
CASSPRPAGVTDTQYF
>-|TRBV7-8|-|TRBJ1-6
TGTGCCAGCACAAAGGAGGCCCACCATTCACCCCTCCACTTT
CASTKEAHHSPLHF
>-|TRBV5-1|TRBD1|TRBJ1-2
TGCGCCAGCCGCCAGGACAGGGCGTCGGCCGGCTACACCTTC
CASRQDRASAGYTF
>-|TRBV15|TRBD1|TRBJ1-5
TGTGCCACCAGCAGACCACAGGGGAGCAATCAGCCCCAGCATTTT
CATSRPQGSNQPQHF
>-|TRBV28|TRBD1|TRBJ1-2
TGTGCCAGCAGTTTGGGGCAGGGGGCTAACTATGGCTACACCTTC
CASSLGQGANYGYTF
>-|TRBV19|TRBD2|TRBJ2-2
TGTGCCAGTAGTTCTAGCGGGACCACCGGGGAGCTGTTTTTT
CASSSSGTTGELFF
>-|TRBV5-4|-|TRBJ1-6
TGTGCCAGCAGCTTGGACGGTCTCACCGTAAATTCACCCCTCCACTTT
CASSLDGLTVNSPLHF
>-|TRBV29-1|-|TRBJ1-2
TGCAGCGTTGACGTGGGCGGGAATGGCTACACCTTC
CSVDVGGNGYTF
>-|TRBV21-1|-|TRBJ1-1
TGTGCCAGCAGCAGACCGGGACAGGTGAACACTGAAGCTTTCTTT
CASSRPGQVNTEAFF
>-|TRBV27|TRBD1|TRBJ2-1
TGTGCCAGCAGTTTCGCGGGACAGGGGGCAAGCAATGAGCAGTTCTTC
CASSFAGQGASNEQFF
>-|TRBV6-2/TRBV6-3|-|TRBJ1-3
TGTGCCAGCAGTTACGGAGGGACTGGAAACACCATATATTTT
CASSYGGTGNTIYF
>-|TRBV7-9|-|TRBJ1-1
TGTGCCAGCAGCGCCATTAGGGGGAGTCTAATGAACACTGAAGCTTTCTTT
CASSAIRGSLMNTEAFF
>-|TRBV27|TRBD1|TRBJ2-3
TGTGCCAGCAGTGACGGGACAGGGGACACAGATACGCAGTATTTT
CASSDGTGDTDTQYF
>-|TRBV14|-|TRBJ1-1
TGTGCCAGCAGCCAAGTTCGGGGGTACACTGAAGCTTTCTTT
CASSQVRGYTEAFF
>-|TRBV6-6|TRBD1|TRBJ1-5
TGTGCCAGCAGTTACCCACGACAGGGGAGCAATCAGCCCCAGCATTTT
CASSYPRQGSNQPQHF
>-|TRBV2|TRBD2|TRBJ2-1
TGTGCCAGCACGGAGCGGGAGTCCTACAATGAGCAGTTCTTC
CASTERESYNEQFF
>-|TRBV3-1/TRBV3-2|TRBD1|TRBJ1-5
TGTGCCAGCAGCTCGGGACAGGGGGCTTGGAGCAATCAGCCCCAGCATTTT
CASSSGQGAWSNQPQHF